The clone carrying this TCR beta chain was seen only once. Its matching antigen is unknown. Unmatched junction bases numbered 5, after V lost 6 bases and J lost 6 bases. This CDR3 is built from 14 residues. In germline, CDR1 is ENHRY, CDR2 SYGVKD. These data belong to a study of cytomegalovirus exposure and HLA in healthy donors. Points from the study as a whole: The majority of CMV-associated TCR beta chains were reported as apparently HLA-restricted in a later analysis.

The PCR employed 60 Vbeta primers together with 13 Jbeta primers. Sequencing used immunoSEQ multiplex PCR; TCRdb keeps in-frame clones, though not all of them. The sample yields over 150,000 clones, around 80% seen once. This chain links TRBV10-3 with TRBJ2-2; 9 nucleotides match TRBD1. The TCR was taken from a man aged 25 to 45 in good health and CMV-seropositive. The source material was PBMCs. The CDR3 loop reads CAIRRTGEAGELFF. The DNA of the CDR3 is TGTGCCATCAGAAGGACAGGGGAGGCCGGGGAGCTGTTTTTT.